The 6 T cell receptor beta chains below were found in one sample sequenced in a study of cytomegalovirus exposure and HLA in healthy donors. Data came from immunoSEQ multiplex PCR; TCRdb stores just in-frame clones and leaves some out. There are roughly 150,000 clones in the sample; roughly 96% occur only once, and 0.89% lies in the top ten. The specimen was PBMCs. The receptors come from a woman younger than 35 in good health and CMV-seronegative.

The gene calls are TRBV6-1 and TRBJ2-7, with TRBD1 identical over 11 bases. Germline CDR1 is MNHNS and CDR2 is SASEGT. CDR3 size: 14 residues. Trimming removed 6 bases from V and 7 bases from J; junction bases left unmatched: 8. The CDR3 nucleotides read TGTGCCAGCAGGCCTACCGGGACAGGGGGGGAGCAGTACTTC. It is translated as CASRPTGTGGEQYF.

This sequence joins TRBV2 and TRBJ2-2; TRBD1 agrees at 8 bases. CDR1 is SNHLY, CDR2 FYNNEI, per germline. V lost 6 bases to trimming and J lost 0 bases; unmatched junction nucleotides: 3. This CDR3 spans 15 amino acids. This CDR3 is CASRQQGANTGELFF. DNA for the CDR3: TGTGCCAGCAGGCAACAGGGGGCGAACACCGGGGAGCTGTTTTTT.

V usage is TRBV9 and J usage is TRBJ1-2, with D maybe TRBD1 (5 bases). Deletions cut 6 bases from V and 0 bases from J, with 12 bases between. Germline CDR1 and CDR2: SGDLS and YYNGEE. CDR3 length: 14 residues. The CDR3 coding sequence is TGTGCCAGCAAGGGTAAGGGGTCTAACTATGGCTACACCTTC. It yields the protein CASKGKGSNYGYTF. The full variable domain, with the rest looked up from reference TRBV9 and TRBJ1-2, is DSGVTQTPKHLITATGQRVTLRCSPRSGDLSVYWYQQSLDQGLQFLIQYYNGEERAKGNILERFSAQQFPDLHSELNLSSLELGDSALYFCASKGKGSNYGYTFGSGTRLTVV.

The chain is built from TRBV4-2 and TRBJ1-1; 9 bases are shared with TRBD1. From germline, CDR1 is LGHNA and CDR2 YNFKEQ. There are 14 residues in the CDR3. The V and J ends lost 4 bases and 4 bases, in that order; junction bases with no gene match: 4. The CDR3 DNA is TGTGCCAGCAGCCCCCAGGGACAGGGCACTGAAGCTTTCTTT. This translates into CASSPQGQGTEAFF.

DNA for the CDR3: TGTGCCAGCAGCTTACTAGCGGGGGGGAGCTCCTACAATGAGCAGTTCTTC. As protein: CASSLLAGGSSYNEQFF. The rearrangement joins TRBV13 to TRBJ2-1; 12 bases match TRBD2. Losses at the gene ends were 2 bases for V and 0 bases for J; bases not matched to a gene: 2. This CDR3 has 17 residues. Germline V gene lookup returns CDR1 PRHDT and CDR2 FYEKMQ (reference sequence).

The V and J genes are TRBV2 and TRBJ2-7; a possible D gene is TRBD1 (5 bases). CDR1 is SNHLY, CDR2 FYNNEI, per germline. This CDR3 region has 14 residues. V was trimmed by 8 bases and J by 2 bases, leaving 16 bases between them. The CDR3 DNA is TGTGCCAGCCGACCAGGGCAGGCGACCTACGAGCAGTACTTC. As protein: CASRPGQATYEQYF. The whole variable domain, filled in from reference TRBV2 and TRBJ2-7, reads EPEVTQTPSHQVTQMGQEVILRCVPISNHLYFYWYRQILGQKVEFLVSFYNNEISEKSEIFDDQFSVERPDGSNFTLKIRSTKLEDSAMYFCASRPGQATYEQYFGPGTRLTVT.